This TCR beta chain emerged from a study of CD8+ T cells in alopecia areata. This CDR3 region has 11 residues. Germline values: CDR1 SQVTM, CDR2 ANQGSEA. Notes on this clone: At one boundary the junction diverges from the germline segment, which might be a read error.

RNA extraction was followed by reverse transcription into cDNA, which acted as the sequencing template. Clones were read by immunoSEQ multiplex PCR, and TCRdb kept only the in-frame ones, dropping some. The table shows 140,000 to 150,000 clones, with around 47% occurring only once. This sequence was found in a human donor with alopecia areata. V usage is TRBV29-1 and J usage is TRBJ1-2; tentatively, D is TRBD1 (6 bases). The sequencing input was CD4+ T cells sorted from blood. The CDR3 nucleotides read TGCAGCGTTGAGGGGGCGGATGGCCACACCTTC. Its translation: CSVEGADGHTF.